These 27 T cell receptor beta chains originate from one sample sequenced in a study of T cell changes during pregnancy in multiple sclerosis. The data were produced by immunoSEQ multiplex PCR, yet TCRdb's version contains in-frame clones alone and is incomplete. The sample includes 55,000 to 65,000 clones, 80% to 95% of them seen just once. The material was peripheral blood, obtained in the first trimester of pregnancy. The receptor source for this set is a female donor with multiple sclerosis, enrolled in a pregnancy study.

The CDR3 bases are TGCGCCAGCAGCTTGGGGACAGGGGGCTCTCAAGAGACCCAGTACTTC. Encoded protein: CASSLGTGGSQETQYF. This chain uses TRBV5-1 with TRBJ2-5, with 11 bases aligning to TRBD1. The J segment lost 2 bases and the V segment lost 0 bases, leaving 3 bases of the junction unmatched. The CDR3 is 16 amino acids. Germline CDR1 is SGHRS and CDR2 is YFSETQ.

The J gene is TRBJ1-2, the V gene TRBV7-9, with 12 nucleotides matching TRBD1. This CDR3 has 18 amino acids. The germline CDR1 and CDR2 sequences are SEHNR and FQNEAQ (reference sequence). J lost 4 bases, V lost 6 bases, and 15 bases had no gene match. The CDR3, as DNA: TGTGCCAGCAGTCATACCGGGGGACAGGGGGCGTTGAGCTATGGCTACACCTTC. Translating gives CASSHTGGQGALSYGYTF. Based on the CDR3 plus reference TRBV7-9 and TRBJ1-2, the full variable domain is DTGVSQNPRHKITKRGQNVTFRCDPISEHNRLYWYRQTLGQGPEFLTYFQNEAQLEKSRLLSDRFSAERPKGSFSTLEIQRTEQGDSAMYLCASSHTGGQGALSYGYTFGSGTRLTVV.

The chain employs TRBV2 and TRBJ2-7; no clear D. V was pared by 4 bases and J by 2 bases, with 3 bases between. The CDR3 covers 11 residues. CDR1 and CDR2 (germline): SNHLY, FYNNEI. The CDR3 loop reads CASSVAYEQYF. CDR3 DNA sequence: TGTGCCAGCAGTGTAGCCTACGAGCAGTACTTC.

This clone was observed once. The DNA of the CDR3 is TGTGCCTGGAGCAAGGGAGTGCCCTATGGCTACACCTTC. It yields the protein CAWSKGVPYGYTF. The chain uses TRBV30 and TRBJ1-2, with D unclear. V shed 3 bases and J shed 4 bases, with 12 bases lying between them. The CDR3 loop spans 13 amino acids. Germline V gene sequence: CDR1 GTSNPN, CDR2 SVGIG (reference sequence).

The V gene is TRBV27, the J gene TRBJ2-6, with D maybe TRBD1 (6 bases). Germline loops: CDR1 MNHEY, CDR2 SMNVEV (reference sequence). This CDR3 has 14 residues. Trimming pared 4 bases from V and 3 bases from J, leaving 7 bases between. CDR3: CASSSRGGANVLTF. Written as DNA, the CDR3 is TGTGCCAGCAGTTCCAGGGGTGGGGCCAACGTCCTGACTTTC.

The rearrangement links TRBV9 to TRBJ1-2, with TRBD1 identical over 7 bases. The CDR3 has 13 residues. Germline V gene lookup returns CDR1 SGDLS and CDR2 YYNGEE. V was clipped by 2 bases and J by 3 bases; unmatched bases: 1. Here the CDR3 DNA reads TGTGCCAGCAGCGTTGGACAGGACTATGGCTACACCTTC. Translated, it gives CASSVGQDYGYTF.

The chain carries TRBV11-3 and TRBJ1-1; TRBD1 aligns across 7 bases. The CDR3 spans 15 residues. Trimming cost V 1 base and J 0 bases; bases outside gene matches: 2. The germline V gene encodes CDR1 SGHNT and CDR2 YENEEA. The CDR3: CASSLGDSLNTEAFF. DNA for the CDR3: TGTGCCAGCAGCTTAGGGGACAGCCTGAACACTGAAGCTTTCTTT.

This clone was counted once. The V call is TRBV2, the J call TRBJ2-1; 13 bases are a match to TRBD2. V shed 6 bases and J 4 bases; nucleotides not matched to a gene: 3. The V gene's germline CDR1 is SNHLY and CDR2 FYNNEI. The CDR3 covers 15 residues. CDR3 sequence reads: CASRRLAGGYNEQFF. The CDR3 DNA sequence: TGTGCCAGCAGGAGACTAGCGGGGGGTTACAATGAGCAGTTCTTC.

The genes are TRBV30 and TRBJ2-7; a weak D match, TRBD1 (6 bases). Per the germline V gene, CDR1 is GTSNPN and CDR2 is SVGIG (reference sequence). The V end was cut by 5 bases, the J end by 3 bases, with 11 bases between. The CDR3 is 12 amino acids. The CDR3 loop reads CAWGQSIYEQYF. The CDR3 DNA reads as TGTGCCTGGGGACAGAGCATCTACGAGCAGTACTTC.

The V gene is TRBV11-2, the J gene TRBJ2-4; D is perhaps TRBD1 (6 bases). Between the trimmed V and J ends, which lost 5 bases and 9 bases, there was a span of 14 bases. This CDR3 is built from 13 residues. Per the germline V gene, CDR1 is SGHAT and CDR2 is FQNNGV. The CDR3 coding sequence is TGTGCCAGCAGCACCGACAGGCTGGGCATTCAGTACTTC. Translated: CASSTDRLGIQYF.

The chain carries TRBV5-1 and TRBJ2-2; D is perhaps TRBD1 (5 bases). The V end lost 2 bases, the J end lost 5 bases, and 16 bases lay between the germline ends. CDR1 is SGHRS and CDR2 is YFSETQ in the germline V gene. The CDR3 totals 16 residues. DNA for the CDR3: TGCGCCAGCAGCTTCGACAGTCCAGGTGGGACCGGGGAGCTGTTTTTT. Translated, it gives CASSFDSPGGTGELFF.

The chain has TRBV5-8 and TRBJ2-7; D ambiguous. Germline CDR1 SGHTS, CDR2 YDEGEE. The V end was cut by 1 base, the J end by 7 bases, with 9 bases between. The CDR3 runs to 12 residues. For the CDR3, the DNA is TGTGCCAGCAGCTTGCTGTTGAGGGAGCAGTACTTC. This codes for CASSLLLREQYF.

The V and J genes are TRBV7-9 and TRBJ1-1; no definite D call. Germline V gives CDR1 SEHNR, CDR2 FQNEAQ (reference sequence). There are 13 residues in the CDR3. The V and J ends lost 2 bases and 2 bases respectively, with 6 bases between them. The CDR3 DNA reads as TGTGCCAGCAGCTTACGACAAAACACTGAAGCTTTCTTT. This sequence encodes CASSLRQNTEAFF.

The chain uses TRBV25-1 and TRBJ2-1; no firm D call. The CDR3 totals 12 residues. Deletions cut 3 bases from V and 9 bases from J, with 9 bases between. Germline CDR1 MGHDK, CDR2 SYGVNS. CDR3 sequence: CASSEYLSEQFF. For the CDR3, the DNA is TGTGCCAGCAGTGAGTATCTGTCTGAGCAGTTCTTC.

This chain connects TRBV6-1 to TRBJ1-4; tentatively, D is TRBD1 (6 bases). The CDR3 runs 15 residues. V was trimmed by 7 bases and J by 14 bases, leaving 26 bases between them. Germline V gene lookup returns CDR1 MNHNS and CDR2 SASEGT. In nucleotides, the CDR3 is TGTGCCAGCACCCCAATAGATTCCCCCGGGACATCTCTGTTTTTT. This sequence encodes CASTPIDSPGTSLFF.

The genes are TRBV18 and TRBJ2-2, with no clear D. V was pared by 4 bases and J by 2 bases, with 11 bases between. Per germline, CDR1 KGHSH and CDR2 LQKENI. The CDR3 runs 15 residues. Here the CDR3 reads CASSRLADNTGELFF. CDR3 DNA: TGTGCCAGCTCACGGTTGGCAGATAACACCGGGGAGCTGTTTTTT.

V usage is TRBV7-8 and J usage is TRBJ2-7; perhaps TRBD1 as D (6 bases). V lost 2 bases to trimming and J lost 4 bases, with 12 bases between them. This CDR3 is built from 14 residues. Germline CDR1 is SGHVS and CDR2 is FQNEAQ. The CDR3: CASSLQGRAYEQYF. In DNA, the CDR3 is TGTGCCAGCAGCTTACAGGGGCGCGCATACGAGCAGTACTTC.

The rearrangement uses TRBV21-1 and TRBJ2-5; the table assigns TRBD1, which was not confirmed against the DNA. TRBV21-1 is labeled a pseudogene. This CDR3 spans 14 amino acids. CDR3 loop: CASSTGGVQETQYF. In DNA, the CDR3 is TGTGCCAGCAGTACAGGGGGCGTTCAAGAGACCCAGTACTTC.

The V and J genes are TRBV19 and TRBJ2-4; 7 bases align to TRBD2. The junction had 7 bases not matched to a gene; V was cut back by 4 bases and J by 4 bases. This CDR3 comprises 15 residues. Per germline, CDR1 LNHDA and CDR2 SQIVND (reference sequence). CDR3 sequence (DNA): TGTGCCAGTAGTACCCTCGGGGGGTTAAAAAACATTCAGTACTTC. It translates to CASSTLGGLKNIQYF.

This chain joins TRBV18 and TRBJ2-7, with 8 bases that match TRBD1. The CDR3 has 15 amino acids. Unmatched junction bases numbered 4, after V lost 3 bases and J lost 0 bases. Looked up from germline, CDR1 is KGHSH and CDR2 is LQKENI. CDR3 sequence reads: CASSPWQGASYEQYF. CDR3 DNA sequence: TGTGCCAGCTCACCCTGGCAGGGGGCCTCCTACGAGCAGTACTTC.

This clone was recorded only once. The rearrangement links TRBV6-4 to TRBJ1-2; 10 positions agree with TRBD1. Per the germline V gene, CDR1 is MRHNA and CDR2 is SNTAGT. Trimming removed 5 bases from V and 3 bases from J; junction bases left unmatched: 9. There are 16 residues in the CDR3. The CDR3 loop reads CASSPPLGTGDYGYTF. The CDR3 DNA reads as TGTGCCAGCAGTCCCCCCCTCGGGACAGGGGACTATGGCTACACCTTC.

The V and J genes are TRBV19 and TRBJ1-1; D is unclear. Trimming shortened V by 3 bases and J by 8 bases, and 13 bases separated the two germline ends. The CDR3 is 13 residues long. Germline loops: CDR1 LNHDA, CDR2 SQIVND (reference sequence). CDR3 protein: CASSIRGLSEAFF. The CDR3, as DNA: TGTGCCAGTAGTATTCGGGGTCTGTCGGAAGCTTTCTTT.

The CDR3: CASSVDRIPQGAQYF. As DNA, the CDR3 is TGTGCCAGCTCTGTTGACAGGATCCCCCAAGGGGCGCAGTATTTT. The chain combines TRBV2 with TRBJ2-3; TRBD1 might be the D (6 bases). The CDR3 length is 15 residues. V shed 8 bases and J shed 10 bases, with 25 bases lying between them. Germline V CDR1 and CDR2: SNHLY, FYNNEI.

The rearrangement links TRBV4-3 to TRBJ2-7; D not resolved. The CDR3 extends over 15 amino acids. Trimming left V 4 bases short and J 7 bases short, with 20 bases between. From germline, CDR1 is LGHNA and CDR2 YSLEER. DNA for the CDR3: TGCGCCAGCAGCCTTCACCGGAACCCTACGAGGGAGCAGTACTTC. It yields the protein CASSLHRNPTREQYF.

The chain couples TRBV4-3 to TRBJ1-1; TRBD1 might be the D (5 bases). The CDR3 is made up of 15 amino acids. Germline V gene sequence: CDR1 LGHNA, CDR2 YSLEER. Trimming removed 1 base from V and 4 bases from J, with 13 bases in between. Here the CDR3 DNA reads TGCGCCAGCAGCCAAGTTCCAGGCGGGGGCACTGAAGCTTTCTTT. As protein: CASSQVPGGGTEAFF.

This clone was counted a few times. V and J are TRBV5-6 and TRBJ1-6; 10 nucleotides match TRBD1. Germline V CDR1 and CDR2: SGHDT, YYEEEE. This CDR3 is 15 amino acids long. The J segment lost 9 bases and the V segment lost 4 bases, leaving 7 bases of the junction unmatched. The CDR3 nucleotides are TGTGCCAGCAGCGCCGGGACAGGGGCCCGTTCACCCCTCCACTTT. Its translation: CASSAGTGARSPLHF. The whole variable domain, filled in from reference TRBV5-6 and TRBJ1-6, reads DAGVTQSPTHLIKTRGQQVTLRCSPKSGHDTVSWYQQALGQGPQFIFQYYEEEERQRGNFPDRFSGHQFPNYSSELNVNALLLGDSALYLCASSAGTGARSPLHFGNGTRLTVT.

The chain combines TRBV5-1 with TRBJ2-2, with D possibly TRBD1 on 6 matching bases. The CDR3 loop spans 13 amino acids. V dropped 4 bases and J dropped 6 bases, with 10 bases sitting between them. Germline CDR1 and CDR2: SGHRS and YFSETQ. CDR3 nucleotides: TGCGCCAGCAGCCACAGGGACCCCGGGGAGCTGTTTTTT. Translating it yields CASSHRDPGELFF.